The present TCR beta chain was sequenced within a study of T-cell memory formation after mild COVID-19. As for the study in general: Largely, TCR clusters stayed within a single donor.

TCRdb processed the 5' RACE reads anew with MiXCR; each CDR3 protein has one entry. The data show 400,000 or so distinct CDR3 sequences, about 19% seen once. This clonotype was observed at least ten times. The germline gives CDR1 SGHTA, CDR2 FQGNSA. V was pared by 3 bases and J by 2 bases, with 11 bases between. The CDR3 runs to 14 residues. The TCR sequence derives from an adult woman who had mild COVID-19 (a few samples of this study predate the infection). Cell type and time point are not known. The source material was PBMCs or a T cell subset sorted from them (not recorded which). The J gene is TRBJ2-7, the V gene TRBV7-2, with D tentatively TRBD1 (5 bases). CDR3 sequence: CASSLGPGPYEQYF. The CDR3 nucleotides are TGTGCCAGCAGCTTGGGTCCAGGGCCCTACGAGCAGTACTTC.